The next 18 T cell receptor beta chains were all read from a single sample in a study of human T cells and chemical hapten exposure. TCRdb re-derived calls from the RACE reads in MiXCR, one entry per CDR3 protein. The sample lists just under 350,000 distinct CDR3 sequences, under 8% seen once, with about 8% in the top ten. The time point here: patch test 1, 2 weeks after DPC sensitization. Treatment specified: therapeutic diphenylcyclopropenone sensitization with weekly scalp DPC. This specimen was whole blood, taken in connection with sensitization to the hapten diphenylcyclopropenone (DPC). Receptor source: a young woman with alopecia areata. Some clones in this sample may be carry-over from other donors' samples.

The CDR3 DNA reads as TGTGCCAGCAGTTTTCAGGTAAATCAGCCCCAGCATTTT. Its translation is CASSFQVNQPQHF. The chain couples TRBV12-3 or TRBV12-4 to TRBJ1-5; D gene uncertain. Trimming stripped 3 bases from V and 4 bases from J, with 7 bases between. The CDR3 consists of 13 residues.

In its sample, this clonotype was seen a few times. This chain uses TRBV20-1 with TRBJ1-1; possible D gene TRBD1, 5 bases. Trimming took off 3 bases at V and 3 bases at J, with 14 bases between the two ends. CDR3 length: 14 residues. Germline V CDR1 and CDR2: DFQATT, SNEGSKA (reference sequence). CDR3 protein: CSARRAGQDTEAFF. CDR3 coding DNA: TGCAGTGCTAGGAGGGCGGGGCAAGACACTGAAGCTTTCTTT.

This clonotype was picked up many times. The chain has TRBV7-3 and TRBJ2-3; D ambiguous. Germline CDR1 is SGHTA and CDR2 is FQGTGA. CDR3 size: 14 residues. V lost 2 bases and J 4 bases, leaving 10 bases between the germline ends. CDR3 region: CASSLRSSPDTQYF. CDR3 nucleotides: TGTGCCAGCAGCTTACGGAGTTCCCCAGATACGCAGTATTTT.

This clonotype showed up many times. V usage is TRBV4-3 and J usage is TRBJ2-6; weak D call: TRBD1 (5 bases). The CDR3 loop spans 16 amino acids. Between the trimmed V and J ends, which lost 0 bases and 7 bases, there was a span of 13 bases. In germline, CDR1 is LGHNA, CDR2 YSLEER. Here the CDR3 reads CASSQDTGTFANVLTF. The CDR3 DNA follows: TGCGCCAGCAGCCAAGATACAGGAACCTTCGCCAACGTCCTGACTTTC.

The chain has TRBV20-1 and TRBJ1-1; the D is unclear. The CDR3 runs 12 residues. V shed 8 bases and J shed 4 bases, with 14 bases lying between them. Germline CDR1 is DFQATT and CDR2 is SNEGSKA (reference sequence). The CDR3 loop reads CSSRGRLTEAFF. DNA of the CDR3: TGCAGTTCGAGAGGGCGACTCACTGAAGCTTTCTTT.

The rearrangement links TRBV25-1 to TRBJ2-1; D may be TRBD1 or TRBD2 (6 bases each). The CDR3 is 15 amino acids. The germline V gene encodes CDR1 MGHDK and CDR2 SYGVNS. Trimming took 7 bases from V and 4 from J, leaving 17 bases between them. The CDR3 DNA is TGTGCCAGCAATAAAGAAGGGGGAGGTTACAATGAGCAGTTCTTC. Translation: CASNKEGGGYNEQFF.

This clonotype was seen a handful of times. The chain is built from TRBV9 and TRBJ2-3; tentative D call: TRBD1 (6 bases). Trimming left V 2 bases short and J 3 bases short, with 7 bases between. CDR1 is SGDLS, CDR2 YYNGEE, per germline. The CDR3 covers 13 residues. In DNA form, the CDR3 reads TGTGCCAGCAGCGTCACAGGGACAGATACGCAGTATTTT. It is translated as CASSVTGTDTQYF.

There are many counts of this clonotype. The chain employs TRBV28 and TRBJ2-1, with D perhaps TRBD2 (5 bases). V lost 2 bases and J lost 16, with 15 bases in between. Per the germline V gene, CDR1 is MDHEN and CDR2 is SYDVKM. This CDR3 region has 12 residues. The CDR3 DNA reads as TGTGCCAGCAGTTTAACTTTGTGGGAGCTCTTCTTC. Protein product: CASSLTLWELFF.

This clonotype occurred many times. J is TRBJ2-6 and V is TRBV4-1; no definite D call. The CDR3 length is 14 residues. V lost 7 bases and J 5 bases, leaving 12 bases between the germline ends. The germline V gene encodes CDR1 MGHRA and CDR2 YSYEKL. The CDR3 DNA sequence: TGCGCCAGCACCCCAGGAAGTAGGGCCAACGTCCTGACTTTC. The encoded protein is CASTPGSRANVLTF.

This clonotype was recorded many times. V usage is TRBV7-3 and J usage is TRBJ2-5; D gene ambiguous. The CDR3 length is 15 residues. Germline V lookup: CDR1 SGHTA, CDR2 FQGTGA. Trimming took 5 bases from V and 6 from J, leaving 19 bases between them. In DNA, the CDR3 is TGTGCCAGCAGCCCAGGCGGTATCGGGTCTCAGACCCAGTACTTC. This codes for CASSPGGIGSQTQYF. The variable domain in full, completed from reference TRBV7-3 and TRBJ2-5, reads GAGVSQTPSNKVTEKGKYVELRCDPISGHTALYWYRQSLGQGPEFLIYFQGTGAADDSGLPNDRFFAVRPEGSVSTLKIQRTERGDSAVYLCASSPGGIGSQTQYFGPGTRLLVL.

This clonotype has a handful of counts. The chain couples TRBV4-3 to TRBJ1-2; TRBD1 is a possible D gene (6 bases). V dropped 0 bases and J dropped 4 bases, with 12 bases sitting between them. The CDR3 contains 15 residues. Germline V gene data show CDR1 as LGHNA and CDR2 as YSLEER. This CDR3 reads CASSQDQTGIYGYTF. The CDR3 DNA reads TGCGCCAGCAGCCAAGATCAAACAGGGATCTATGGCTACACCTTC.

This clonotype has a count of ten or more. V and J are TRBV7-2 and TRBJ2-5; 8 positions agree with TRBD1. Germline trimming cut 5 bases from V and 4 bases from J; bases unmatched to any gene: 6. Germline V gene data show CDR1 as SGHTA and CDR2 as FQGNSA. The CDR3 is made up of 14 amino acids. In DNA, the CDR3 is TGTGCCAGCAGCCCGCGGACAGGGCTAGAGACCCAGTACTTC. Amino acids: CASSPRTGLETQYF.

This clonotype occurred a few times. The chain uses TRBV24-1 and TRBJ1-1; D gene unclear. Trimming stripped 12 bases from V and 3 bases from J, with 34 bases between. Germline CDR1 is KGHDR and CDR2 is SFDVKD. CDR3 length: 19 amino acids. This chain's CDR3 is CAVGVGPWEVPPEDTEAFF. The CDR3 DNA follows: TGTGCCGTTGGCGTAGGGCCCTGGGAAGTACCCCCGGAGGACACTGAAGCTTTCTTT.

This clonotype was seen repeatedly, ten times or more. The CDR3 loop reads CASSLETRAGEQYF. The CDR3, as DNA: TGTGCCAGCAGCTTAGAAACCAGGGCAGGGGAGCAGTACTTC. The V call is TRBV7-2, the J call TRBJ2-7, with D possibly being TRBD1 (5 bases). Deletions cut 1 base from V and 7 bases from J, with 14 bases between. The CDR3 contains 14 residues. Germline CDR1 SGHTA, CDR2 FQGNSA.

This clonotype was observed a few times. V usage is TRBV5-1 and J usage is TRBJ1-1, with D possibly being TRBD1 (5 bases). Per the germline V gene, CDR1 is SGHRS and CDR2 is YFSETQ. Trimming shortened V by 0 bases and J by 8 bases, and 17 bases separated the two germline ends. This CDR3 spans 15 amino acids. CDR3 amino acids: CASSLEGREIEEAFF. CDR3 DNA sequence: TGCGCCAGCAGCTTGGAGGGCAGGGAGATCGAAGAAGCTTTCTTT.

A few counts support this clonotype. The V gene is TRBV10-3, the J gene TRBJ1-4; the D is unclear. Germline loops: CDR1 ENHRY, CDR2 SYGVKD. The CDR3 spans 16 residues. The V gene lost 0 bases and the J gene lost 0 bases, with 8 bases spanning the gap. CDR3 protein: CAISESIGSTNEKLFF. For the CDR3, the DNA is TGTGCCATCAGTGAGTCGATTGGCTCAACTAATGAAAAACTGTTTTTT.

This clonotype was counted a few times. The chain joins TRBV12-3 or TRBV12-4 to TRBJ1-1, with D uncertain. The V end was cut by 6 bases, the J end by 0 bases, with 11 bases between. The CDR3 is 14 residues long. The chain's CDR3 is CASRPTRLNTEAFF. The CDR3 coding sequence is TGTGCCAGCAGACCGACTAGATTGAACACTGAAGCTTTCTTT.

Only a few counts were recorded for this clonotype. V usage is TRBV12-3 or TRBV12-4 and J usage is TRBJ1-1, with D perhaps matching TRBD1 (6 bases). The CDR3 sequence is 16 residues long. The V gene lost 6 bases and the J gene lost 1 base, with 18 bases spanning the gap. The CDR3 sequence is CASSPFRQVTNTEAFF. In DNA form, the CDR3 reads TGTGCCAGCAGCCCTTTCCGACAGGTTACGAACACTGAAGCTTTCTTT.